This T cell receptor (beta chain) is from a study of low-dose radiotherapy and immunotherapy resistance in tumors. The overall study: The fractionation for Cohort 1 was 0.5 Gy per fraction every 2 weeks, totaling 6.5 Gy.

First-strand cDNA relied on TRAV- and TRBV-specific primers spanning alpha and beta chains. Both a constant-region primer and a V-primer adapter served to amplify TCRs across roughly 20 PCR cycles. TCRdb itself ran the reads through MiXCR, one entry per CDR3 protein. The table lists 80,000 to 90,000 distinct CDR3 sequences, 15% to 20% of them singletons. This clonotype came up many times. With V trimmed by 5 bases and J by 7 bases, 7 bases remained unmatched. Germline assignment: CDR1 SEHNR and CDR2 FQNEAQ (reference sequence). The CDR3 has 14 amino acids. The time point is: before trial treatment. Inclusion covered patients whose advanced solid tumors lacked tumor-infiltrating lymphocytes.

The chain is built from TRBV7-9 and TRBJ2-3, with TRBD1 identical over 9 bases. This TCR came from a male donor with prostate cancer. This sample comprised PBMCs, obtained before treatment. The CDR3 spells CASSLRQGVNTQYF. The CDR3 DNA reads TGTGCCAGCAGCCTGCGACAGGGGGTGAATACGCAGTATTTT.